These 17 T cell receptor beta chains originate from one sample sequenced in a study of cytomegalovirus exposure and HLA in healthy donors. The PCR made use of 60 Vbeta and 13 Jbeta primers. Repertoires were generated with immunoSEQ multiplex PCR, while TCRdb's copy carries only in-frame clones and drops some. Of about 120,000 clones listed, around 81% are singletons. The material sequenced was PBMCs. These receptors were collected from a woman between 35 and 50 years old in good health and CMV-seronegative.

The V and J genes are TRBV9 and TRBJ2-5, with TRBD2 matching over 11 bases. V lost 0 bases, J lost 4 bases, and 5 bases stayed unmatched. Per germline, CDR1 SGDLS and CDR2 YYNGEE. There are 16 residues in the CDR3. CDR3 sequence: CASSVGVAGGLETQYF. The CDR3 bases are TGTGCCAGCAGCGTAGGTGTAGCGGGGGGGCTAGAGACCCAGTACTTC.

The chain recombines TRBV6-5 with TRBJ1-1, with 7 bases aligning to TRBD1. The V gene end was trimmed by 6 bases and the J gene end by 3 bases; junction bases not matched to a gene: 7. Germline V gene sequence: CDR1 MNHEY, CDR2 SVGAGI. This CDR3 region has 14 residues. The CDR3 DNA reads TGTGCCAGCAGGGAGGGACAGTCTTACACTGAAGCTTTCTTT. This translates into CASREGQSYTEAFF.

V gene TRBV25-1 combines with J gene TRBJ1-3, with D tentatively TRBD1 (6 bases). V lost 4 bases, J lost 0 bases, and 16 bases lay in between. Germline loops: CDR1 MGHDK, CDR2 SYGVNS. There are 17 residues in the CDR3. CDR3 in amino acids: CASSGRGLGDSGNTIYF. The CDR3 DNA is TGTGCCAGCAGTGGCAGGGGTCTGGGAGACTCTGGAAACACCATATATTTT.

This clone was observed a handful of times. CDR3 sequence: CASSSGTGHEQFF. CDR3 nucleotides: TGCGCCAGCAGCTCCGGGACAGGGCATGAGCAGTTCTTC. The chain recombines TRBV4-1 with TRBJ2-1; TRBD1 aligns across 9 bases. CDR3 length equals 13 residues. CDR1 is MGHRA and CDR2 is YSYEKL in the germline V gene. V lost 5 bases, J lost 8 bases, and 4 bases stayed unmatched.

The chain carries TRBV27 and TRBJ2-2, with TRBD2 identical over 7 bases. Germline loops: CDR1 MNHEY, CDR2 SMNVEV (reference sequence). The CDR3 has 14 amino acids. Unmatched junction bases numbered 4, after V lost 3 bases and J lost 6 bases. CDR3 sequence reads: CASSFWGGAGELFF. The CDR3, as DNA: TGTGCCAGCAGTTTCTGGGGGGGGGCCGGGGAGCTGTTTTTT.

This chain connects TRBV29-1 to TRBJ2-7; 8 positions match TRBD1. Trimming cost V 6 bases and J 7 bases; bases outside gene matches: 5. This CDR3 spans 11 amino acids. From germline, CDR1 is SQVTM and CDR2 ANQGSEA. CDR3 residues: CSVHRGREQYF. The CDR3 nucleotides read TGCAGCGTACACAGGGGGAGGGAGCAGTACTTC.

The chain combines TRBV11-1 with TRBJ2-3; possibly TRBD1 for D (9 bases). Trimming pared 8 bases from V and 0 bases from J, leaving 18 bases between. The CDR3 totals 16 residues. Looked up from germline, CDR1 is SGHAT and CDR2 is FQDESV (reference sequence). This CDR3 reads CASRGGTGLSTDTQYF. CDR3 sequence (DNA): TGTGCCAGCCGCGGGGGGACAGGGCTTAGCACAGATACGCAGTATTTT.

This clone was counted only a few times. The rearrangement joins TRBV5-4 to TRBJ1-1; D possibly corresponds to TRBD1 (6 bases). CDR1 SGHNT and CDR2 YYREEE come from the germline V gene (reference sequence). Trimming removed 4 bases at V and 7 bases at J, with 11 bases between. There are 12 residues in the CDR3. Here the CDR3 reads CASSTGWGEAFF. Written as DNA, the CDR3 is TGTGCCAGCAGCACAGGGTGGGGTGAAGCTTTCTTT. The full variable domain, its missing parts supplied by reference TRBV5-4 and TRBJ1-1, is ETGVTQSPTHLIKTRGQQVTLRCSSQSGHNTVSWYQQALGQGPQFIFQYYREEENGRGNFPPRFSGLQFPNYSSELNVNALELDDSALYLCASSTGWGEAFFGQGTRLTVV.

The V and J genes are TRBV10-3 and TRBJ1-6, with a weak D call TRBD1 (6 bases). The CDR3 is made up of 14 amino acids. Germline loops: CDR1 ENHRY, CDR2 SYGVKD. V lost 10 bases, J lost 10 bases, and 20 bases lay in between. In nucleotides, the CDR3 is TGTGCCAGCGATGGGGGACAAACGGCATCACCCCTCCACTTT. As protein: CASDGGQTASPLHF.

The V call is TRBV18, the J call TRBJ1-5; possibly TRBD1 for D (5 bases). Trimming shortened V by 7 bases and J by 5 bases, and 12 bases separated the two germline ends. The germline gives CDR1 KGHSH, CDR2 LQKENI. The CDR3 length is 13 residues. The chain's CDR3 is CASCQGRDQPQHF. Written as DNA, the CDR3 is TGTGCCAGCTGTCAGGGTCGGGATCAGCCCCAGCATTTT.

The chain combines TRBV6-1 with TRBJ2-1; 8 bases are a match to TRBD1. This CDR3 contains 12 residues. The V gene end was trimmed by 2 bases and the J gene end by 14 bases; junction bases not matched to a gene: 5. CDR1 MNHNS and CDR2 SASEGT come from the germline V gene. The CDR3 DNA sequence: TGTGCCAGCAGTGAAACAGGGGGGCATGAGTTCTTC. Translating gives CASSETGGHEFF.

The chain links TRBV7-9 to TRBJ2-3; weak D call: TRBD2 (5 bases). The CDR3 is made up of 15 amino acids. V lost 7 bases and J 0 bases, leaving 14 bases between the germline ends. Germline lookup yields CDR1 SEHNR and CDR2 FQNEAQ (reference sequence). CDR3 bases: TGTGCCAGCACCCGTGGGCGGGCGAGCACAGATACGCAGTATTTT. Protein: CASTRGRASTDTQYF. Full variable domain (missing parts from reference TRBV7-9 and TRBJ2-3): DTGVSQNPRHKITKRGQNVTFRCDPISEHNRLYWYRQTLGQGPEFLTYFQNEAQLEKSRLLSDRFSAERPKGSFSTLEIQRTEQGDSAMYLCASTRGRASTDTQYFGPGTRLTVL.

The chain links TRBV15 to TRBJ2-7, with D maybe TRBD2 (5 bases). Trimming cost V 0 bases and J 3 bases, with 18 bases left between them. Germline-derived CDR1 and CDR2 are LNHNV and YYDKDF (reference sequence). The CDR3 sequence is 17 residues long. CDR3 loop: CATSRDLLLGSYYEQYF. CDR3 DNA: TGTGCCACCAGCAGAGATCTCTTATTAGGGAGTTACTACGAGCAGTACTTC.

CDR3 sequence reads: CASSLGAGEQYF. The CDR3 nucleotides are TGTGCCAGCAGCTTAGGGGCTGGCGAGCAGTACTTC. The rearrangement links TRBV5-8 to TRBJ2-7; D might be TRBD1 (5 bases). The CDR3 length is 12 residues. The germline gives CDR1 SGHTS, CDR2 YDEGEE. Trimming shortened V by 2 bases and J by 6 bases, and 9 bases separated the two germline ends.

The V call is TRBV9, the J call TRBJ1-3; TRBD1 agrees at 12 bases. V shed 3 bases and J 4 bases; nucleotides not matched to a gene: 8. The CDR3 has 17 amino acids. CDR1 SGDLS and CDR2 YYNGEE come from the germline V gene. The DNA of the CDR3 is TGTGCCAGCAGCGAGGGACAGGGGGCCTCAAAAGGAAACACCATATATTTT. It specifies CASSEGQGASKGNTIYF.

The chain joins TRBV6-7 to TRBJ2-7, with D perhaps matching TRBD1 (6 bases). TRBV6-7 carries the ORF label, with uncertain function. The CDR3 has 19 residues. V was shortened by 4 bases and J by 0 bases, with 25 bases between the two germline ends. CDR3 DNA: TGTGCCAGCAGTTCCCGCAGGCGCCCCCAGACAGGAACCTCCTACGAGCAGTACTTC. It encodes CASSSRRRPQTGTSYEQYF.

V is TRBV7-9 and J is TRBJ2-5, with TRBD1 matching over 7 bases. CDR1 and CDR2 from the germline V gene are SEHNR and FQNEAQ (reference sequence). The ends lost 5 bases at V and 0 bases at J; junction bases unmatched: 6. CDR3 length equals 15 residues. The CDR3 is CASSHRGQYQETQYF. The CDR3 DNA is TGTGCCAGCAGCCATAGGGGACAGTACCAAGAGACCCAGTACTTC.